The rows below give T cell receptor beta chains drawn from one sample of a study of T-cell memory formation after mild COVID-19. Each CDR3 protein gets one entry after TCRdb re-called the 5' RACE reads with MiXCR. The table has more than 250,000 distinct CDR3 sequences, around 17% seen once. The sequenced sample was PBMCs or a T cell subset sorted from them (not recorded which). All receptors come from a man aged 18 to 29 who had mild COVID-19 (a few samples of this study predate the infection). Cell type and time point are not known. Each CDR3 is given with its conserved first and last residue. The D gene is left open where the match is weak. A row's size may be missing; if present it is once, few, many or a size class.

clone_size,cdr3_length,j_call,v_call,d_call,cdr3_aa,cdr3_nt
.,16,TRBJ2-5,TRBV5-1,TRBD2,CASSSGGRGGRETQYF,TGCGCCAGCAGCTCTGGGGGCCGGGGGGGCCGAGAGACCCAGTACTTC
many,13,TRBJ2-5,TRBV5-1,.,CASRLGYRETQYF,TGCGCCAGCAGGCTTGGTTACCGGGAGACCCAGTACTTC
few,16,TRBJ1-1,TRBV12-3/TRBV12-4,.,CASSFTHREGNTEAFF,TGTGCCAGCAGTTTCACGCACAGGGAGGGGAACACTGAAGCTTTCTTT
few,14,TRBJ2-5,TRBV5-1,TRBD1,CASRTGQGMETQYF,TGCGCCAGCAGAACGGGACAGGGGATGGAGACCCAGTACTTC
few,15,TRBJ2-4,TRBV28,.,CASTGVGGAKNIQYF,TGTGCCAGCACCGGCGTCGGAGGTGCCAAAAACATTCAGTACTTC
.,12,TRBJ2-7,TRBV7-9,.,CATAGSSYEQYF,TGTGCCACGGCAGGGTCTTCTTACGAGCAGTACTTC
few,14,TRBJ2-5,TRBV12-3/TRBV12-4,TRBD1,CASSETGGQETQYF,TGTGCCAGCAGTGAGACAGGGGGCCAAGAGACCCAGTACTTC
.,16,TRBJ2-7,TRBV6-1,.,CASSDNGRRGAYEQYF,TGTGCCAGCAGCGATAATGGGCGACGAGGCGCCTACGAGCAGTACTTC
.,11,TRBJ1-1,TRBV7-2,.,CASSLDYVAFF,TGTGCCAGCAGCTTAGACTATGTAGCTTTCTTT
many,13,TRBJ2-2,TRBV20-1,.,CSASGQGSGELFF,TGCAGTGCCTCCGGGCAGGGGTCCGGGGAGCTGTTTTTT
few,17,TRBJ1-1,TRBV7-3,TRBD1,CASSSQPLQGARIEAFF,TGTGCCAGCAGCTCCCAGCCCTTACAGGGGGCGCGCATTGAAGCTTTCTTT
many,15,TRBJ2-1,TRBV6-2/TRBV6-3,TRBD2,CASRKLAGTYNEQFF,TGTGCCAGCAGGAAACTAGCGGGGACCTACAATGAGCAGTTCTTC
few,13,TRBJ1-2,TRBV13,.,CASSPNPADGYTF,TGTGCCAGCAGCCCGAATCCGGCGGATGGCTACACCTTC
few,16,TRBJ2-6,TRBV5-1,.,CASSLARAGGANVLTF,TGCGCCAGCAGCTTGGCCCGGGCAGGTGGGGCCAACGTCCTGACTTTC
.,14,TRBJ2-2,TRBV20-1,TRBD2,CSASSGGNTGELFF,TGCAGTGCTTCTAGCGGGGGAAACACCGGGGAGCTGTTTTTT
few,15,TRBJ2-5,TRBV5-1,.,CASSLGPGGEETQYF,TGCGCCAGCAGCTTGGGCCCGGGGGGCGAAGAGACCCAGTACTTC
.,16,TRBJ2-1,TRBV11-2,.,CASSIRGVSSYNEQFF,TGTGCCAGCAGCATACGCGGGGTGAGCTCCTACAATGAGCAGTTCTTC
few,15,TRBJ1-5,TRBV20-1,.,CSARRRGFSNQPQHF,TGCAGTGCTAGACGAAGGGGCTTTAGCAATCAGCCCCAGCATTTT
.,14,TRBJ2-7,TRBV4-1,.,CASSPHERLDEQYF,TGCGCCAGCAGCCCGCATGAAAGGCTCGACGAGCAGTACTTC
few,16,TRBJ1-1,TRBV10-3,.,CAIRLQVGSGGTEAFF,TGTGCCATCAGGCTACAGGTAGGAAGTGGTGGCACTGAAGCTTTCTTT
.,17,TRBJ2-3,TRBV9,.,CASSVQPGPGKSDTQYF,TGTGCCAGCAGCGTCCAACCGGGCCCAGGGAAATCAGATACGCAGTATTTT
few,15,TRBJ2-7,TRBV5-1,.,CASSPGGTEVYEQYF,TGCGCCAGCAGCCCAGGGGGGACAGAAGTATACGAGCAGTACTTC
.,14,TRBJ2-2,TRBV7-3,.,CASSLWSYTGELFF,TGTGCCAGCAGCTTATGGTCGTACACCGGGGAGCTGTTTTTT
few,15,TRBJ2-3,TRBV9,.,CASSVSGRKPDTQYF,TGTGCCAGCAGCGTATCAGGACGGAAACCGGATACGCAGTATTTT
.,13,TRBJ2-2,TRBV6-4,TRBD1,CASVTGDTGELFF,TGTGCCAGCGTGACAGGGGACACCGGGGAGCTGTTTTTT
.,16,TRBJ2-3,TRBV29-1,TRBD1,CSVAGQGAVGTDTQYF,TGCAGCGTTGCGGGACAGGGGGCGGTGGGCACAGATACGCAGTATTTT
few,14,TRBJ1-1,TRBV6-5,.,CASSYWKGNTEAFF,TGTGCCAGCAGTTACTGGAAGGGGAACACTGAAGCTTTCTTT
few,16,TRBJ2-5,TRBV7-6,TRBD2,CASSPRAGVIQETQYF,TGTGCCAGCAGCCCGAGAGCGGGGGTGATACAAGAGACCCAGTACTTC
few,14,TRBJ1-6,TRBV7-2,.,CASSIRGEGSPLHF,TGTGCCAGCAGCATCAGGGGAGAAGGTTCACCCCTCCACTTT
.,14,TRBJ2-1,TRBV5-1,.,CASIPGPPGNEQFF,TGCGCCAGCATCCCGGGGCCCCCCGGCAATGAGCAGTTCTTC
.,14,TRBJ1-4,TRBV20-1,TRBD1,CSARDTGGGEKLFF,TGCAGTGCTAGGGATACAGGGGGAGGTGAAAAACTGTTTTTT
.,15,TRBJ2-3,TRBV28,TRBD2,CASSSLAGIADTQYF,TGTGCCAGCAGTTCACTAGCGGGGATAGCAGATACGCAGTATTTT